The rows below give T cell receptor beta chains drawn from one sample of a study of neurological immune-mediated disorders. TCRdb re-analysed the 5' RACE reads in MiXCR, keeping a single row per CDR3 protein. Counted here are over 45,000 distinct CDR3 sequences, roughly a quarter occurring once; the ten biggest clones make up about 23%. Sample: PBMCs. The receptors stem from a woman in her seventies in good health. The CDR3 runs from the conserved cysteine through the conserved F or W.

14,TRBV19,TRBJ1-1,CAVSYGRRGTEAFF
14,TRBV20-1,TRBJ2-1,CSARSLSGAGEQFF
13,TRBV12-3/TRBV12-4,TRBJ1-4,CASSLIGDEKLFF
14,TRBV12-3/TRBV12-4,TRBJ1-1,CASSRATGNTEAFF
14,TRBV2,TRBJ1-5,CASSEQGALQPQHF
14,TRBV10-3,TRBJ2-5,CAISESDTQETQYF
13,TRBV29-1,TRBJ2-3,CSVESVARDTQYF
15,TRBV10-3,TRBJ2-5,CAINPGQGGQETQYF
14,TRBV5-1,TRBJ2-7,CASKSRDSSYEQYF
14,TRBV29-1,TRBJ1-2,CSVGAEGGIYGYTF
12,TRBV20-1,TRBJ2-3,CSAHRRGDTQYF
14,TRBV12-3/TRBV12-4,TRBJ1-4,CASSLFGGAGDLFF
15,TRBV6-6,TRBJ2-7,CASSYSGTGSYEQYF
19,TRBV7-8,TRBJ2-7,CASSLKGLAGVSLTYEQYF
13,TRBV28,TRBJ2-5,CASSFSGVETQYF
15,TRBV10-3,TRBJ1-1,CAISESEDRATEAFF
14,TRBV5-4,TRBJ2-5,CASSFMGAQETQYF
16,TRBV5-1,TRBJ2-1,CASSLPTGSTYNEQFF